This T cell receptor (beta chain) was recovered during a study of T-cell memory formation after mild COVID-19. Study-wide context: TCR clusters showed largely donor specificity. Study-level points and caveats: Among contracting clones, CD4+ were mainly CM/EM and CD8+ enriched in EMRA. Confirmation was lacking for SARS-CoV-2 specificity of second-wave clones that peaked on day 37. Memory sampled before infection contained some responding clones, suggesting cross-reactive memory joined.

With regard to this clonotype: Its target is unknown.

Germline V lookup: CDR1 MNHNS, CDR2 SASEGT. Trimming pared 3 bases from V and 3 bases from J, leaving 16 bases between. The CDR3 sequence is 16 residues long. A single record per CDR3 protein comes from TCRdb applying MiXCR to the 5' RACE reads. This sample has under 300,000 distinct CDR3 sequences, with approximately 10% found just once. Sequences were obtained from PBMCs or a T cell subset sorted from them (not recorded which). The chain combines TRBV6-1 with TRBJ2-3; no reliable D call. The clonotype originates from a man younger than 30 who had mild COVID-19 (a few samples of this study predate the infection). Cell type and time point are not known. The CDR3 loop is CASSDHGWSGTDTQYF. CDR3 in DNA: TGTGCCAGCAGTGACCACGGATGGAGTGGGACAGATACGCAGTATTTT.